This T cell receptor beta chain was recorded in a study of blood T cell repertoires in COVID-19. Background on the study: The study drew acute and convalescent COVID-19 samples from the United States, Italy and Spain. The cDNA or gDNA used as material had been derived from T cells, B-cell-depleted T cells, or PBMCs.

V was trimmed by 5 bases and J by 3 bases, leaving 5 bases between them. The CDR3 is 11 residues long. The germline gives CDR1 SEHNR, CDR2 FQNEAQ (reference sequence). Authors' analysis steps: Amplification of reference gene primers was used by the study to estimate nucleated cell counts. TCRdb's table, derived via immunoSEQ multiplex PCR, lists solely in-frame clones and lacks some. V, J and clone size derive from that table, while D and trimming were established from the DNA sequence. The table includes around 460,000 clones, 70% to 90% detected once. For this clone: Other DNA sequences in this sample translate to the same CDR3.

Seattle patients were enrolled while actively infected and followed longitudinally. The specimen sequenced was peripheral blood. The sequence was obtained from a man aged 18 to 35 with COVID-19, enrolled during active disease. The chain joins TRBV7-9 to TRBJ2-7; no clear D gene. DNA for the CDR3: TGTGCCAGCAGCCTCAGCTACGAGCAGTACTTC. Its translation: CASSLSYEQYF. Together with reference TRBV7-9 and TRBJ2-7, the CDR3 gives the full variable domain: DTGVSQNPRHKITKRGQNVTFRCDPISEHNRLYWYRQTLGQGPEFLTYFQNEAQLEKSRLLSDRFSAERPKGSFSTLEIQRTEQGDSAMYLCASSLSYEQYFGPGTRLTVT.